These T cell receptor beta chains were read from a single sample in a study of blood T cell repertoires in COVID-19. TCRdb's copy holds only in-frame clones and misses some; the assay was immunoSEQ multiplex PCR. The table has some 160,000 clones, 65% to 80% seen once. Specimen: PBMCs or T cells enriched from blood (not recorded which). These receptors were collected from a woman aged 70-85 years in a cohort exposed to, infected with or recovered from COVID-19 (not recorded which). The CDR3 runs from the conserved cysteine through the conserved F or W. Expanded clones are given a class, and other clones once, few, many or no size at all.

>-|TRBV7-2
CASSLVPGQGEKLFF
>-|TRBV4-3
CASSQERGGGHNEQFF
>-|TRBV28
CASRLDPSYGYTF
>once|TRBV4-2
CASSQADSNEQFF
>-|TRBV18
CASSPGLAVASTGELFF
>-|TRBV29-1
CSGSDRGGSEAFF
>-|TRBV5-1
CASSLTSGRVFSYNEQFF
>-|TRBV28
CASSLWGDSRPEAFF
>-|TRBV11-2
CASSLSSGGADTIYF
>once|TRBV29-1
CSVGSLAGATEQFF
>-|TRBV9
CASSVAGYTEAFF
>once|TRBV5-1
CASRVGQNNEQFF
>-|TRBV29-1
CSVDQGAPGNTIYF
>-|TRBV30
CAWSSLSYEQYF
>-|TRBV4-1
CASSQEGTGNGGELFF
>once|TRBV9
CASSAFYEQYF
>-|TRBV6-5
CASSPTGRSRGYTF
>-|TRBV28
CASKEAQETQYF
>-|TRBV5-6
CASSLQGSNEKLFF
>-|TRBV18
CASSPRGGTITNEQFF
>-|TRBV19
CASSPTWRTEAFF
>-|TRBV28
CASSPSLYGINIQYF
>few|TRBV27
CASSSLDRGVGKLFF
>-|TRBV7-9
CASSLAEARPTDTQYF
>-|TRBV9
CASSATGYSEQFF
>once|TRBV7-9
CASSVLAGTDTQYF
>-|TRBV5-1
CASSLDAGGTEAFF
>once|TRBV29-1
CSVLSSSNEQFF
>-|TRBV4-1
CASSQGVLGGGLGEQYF
>-|TRBV19
CASSTQQGGTEAFF
>-|TRBV7-7
CASSLGGTSGSLNEQFF
>-|TRBV25-1
CASSENPGLFAFF
>-|TRBV18
CASSPGPTGGYEQYF
>-|TRBV7-3
CASSLHGGSRTEAFF
>-|TRBV7-9
CASMGVQGDTEAFF
>-|TRBV6-5
CASSYSLAGGRDEQFF
>-|TRBV11-3
CASSLGGGRNSPLHF
>once|TRBV2
CASSPGTSVTDTQYF
>-|TRBV7-9
CASSLVGGIGYTF
>-|TRBV6-2/TRBV6-3
CASSYPIETQYF
>-|TRBV5-1
CASSYGQGIQETQYF
>-|TRBV6-5
CASSYQFSGNTIYF
>few|TRBV15
CATSSLLAGPRRDTQYF
>once|TRBV6-5
CASSREGQATDTQYF
>few|TRBV2
CASSFRSFSGRARTDTQYF
>-|TRBV28
CASNRQFSIQYF
>-|TRBV5-8
CASSPAGLGTYEQYF
>once|TRBV7-9
CASSLGNSPLHF